These 10 T cell receptor beta chains share one sample of origin, sequenced in a study of shared clonotypes between healthy human individuals. Some clones are missing from TCRdb's copy, which holds only in-frame ones; the method was immunoSEQ multiplex PCR. The sample has about 2.5 million clones; 85% to 95% are singletons. The sample taken for sequencing was naive CD4+ T cells from PBMCs. Subset indicated: CD45RA+ positively selected. The origin of the receptors is a man younger than 35 in good health. Some clones in this sample may be carry-over from other donors' samples.

This chain connects TRBV7-8 to TRBJ1-5; possibly TRBD1 for D (5 bases). The CDR3 contains 15 residues. Germline-derived CDR1 and CDR2 are SGHVS and FQNEAQ. V lost 2 bases, J lost 0 bases, and 8 bases lay in between. The CDR3 DNA follows: TGTGCCAGCAGCTTACGTCAGGGTAGCAATCAGCCCCAGCATTTT. This gives the protein CASSLRQGSNQPQHF. Variable domain in full (rest from reference TRBV7-8 and TRBJ1-5): GAGVSQSPRYKVAKRGQDVALRCDPISGHVSLFWYQQALGQGPEFLTYFQNEAQLDKSGLPSDRFFAERPEGSVSTLKIQRTQQEDSAVYLCASSLRQGSNQPQHFGDGTRLSIL.

The V call is TRBV4-2, the J call TRBJ2-3; 11 bases agree with TRBD2. Per the germline V gene, CDR1 is LGHNA and CDR2 is YNFKEQ. This CDR3 is 17 amino acids long. J was trimmed by 5 bases and V by 1 base; bases with no gene match: 8. The CDR3 spells CASSQAELAGAGDTQYF. CDR3 coding DNA: TGTGCCAGCAGCCAAGCGGAACTAGCGGGAGCCGGAGATACGCAGTATTTT.

This chain uses TRBV7-3 with TRBJ2-7; perhaps TRBD2 as D (5 bases). Germline V gene lookup returns CDR1 SGHTA and CDR2 FQGTGA. CDR3 length: 13 residues. Trimming removed 3 bases from V and 7 bases from J, with 13 bases in between. The CDR3 region is CASSLAGAKEQYF. For the CDR3, the DNA is TGTGCCAGCAGCTTGGCGGGTGCGAAGGAGCAGTACTTC.

This clone appeared a single time. The chain couples TRBV30 to TRBJ2-7; D possibly corresponds to TRBD2 (5 bases). CDR3 size: 13 residues. CDR1 is GTSNPN, CDR2 SVGIG, per germline (reference sequence). V was shortened by 2 bases and J by 4 bases, with 12 bases between the two germline ends. The CDR3 is CAWSRSSRYEQYF. The CDR3 nucleotides are TGTGCCTGGAGTAGATCTAGCCGTTACGAGCAGTACTTC.

In the case of this clone: Additional DNA sequences in this sample encode the identical CDR3. The CDR3 DNA follows: TGTGCCAGTAGTTCGCGTGGGGGCGCAGATACGCAGTATTTT. Translation gives CASSSRGGADTQYF. The J gene is TRBJ2-3, the V gene TRBV19; weak D call: TRBD1 (6 bases). The CDR3 extends over 14 amino acids. CDR1 LNHDA and CDR2 SQIVND come from the germline V gene (reference sequence). Trimming left V 5 bases short and J 4 bases short, with 13 bases between.

In this sample, this clone turned up once. The chain couples TRBV7-3 to TRBJ2-1, with 7 positions matching TRBD2. Germline values: CDR1 SGHTA, CDR2 FQGTGA. CDR3 size: 15 residues. V gave up 5 bases and J gave up 7 bases; unmatched junction bases: 11. The CDR3 here is CASSPLAAHPNEQFF. The DNA for the CDR3 is TGTGCCAGCAGCCCGCTAGCGGCCCATCCGAATGAGCAGTTCTTC.

The chain combines TRBV4-1 with TRBJ1-3; 7 positions match TRBD1. Losses at the gene ends were 1 base for V and 4 bases for J; bases not matched to a gene: 10. Germline V gene sequence: CDR1 MGHRA, CDR2 YSYEKL. The CDR3 consists of 17 residues. CDR3 bases: TGCGCCAGCAGCCAAGGACCATACAGGGGACTGGGAAACACCATATATTTT. Its protein product is CASSQGPYRGLGNTIYF.

The chain links TRBV5-6 to TRBJ2-1; a weak D match, TRBD2 (6 bases). The CDR3 extends over 16 amino acids. Germline V gives CDR1 SGHDT, CDR2 YYEEEE. The ends were cut back, 4 bases at V and 4 bases at J, with 18 bases in the middle. CDR3 bases: TGTGCCAGCAGCCTACTACAGCTAGCGATTTACAATGAGCAGTTCTTC. This sequence encodes CASSLLQLAIYNEQFF.

The gene calls are TRBV4-2 and TRBJ1-1; possible D gene TRBD1, 6 bases. Looked up from germline, CDR1 is LGHNA and CDR2 is YNFKEQ. This CDR3 has 15 amino acids. V gave up 4 bases and J gave up 1 base, with 13 bases separating them. CDR3: CASSPGDTPNTEAFF. CDR3 coding DNA: TGTGCCAGCAGCCCCGGGGACACGCCGAACACTGAAGCTTTCTTT.

The chain carries TRBV5-4 and TRBJ2-2; D unresolved. V was trimmed by 0 bases and J by 3 bases, leaving 12 bases between them. This CDR3 is 16 amino acids long. From germline, CDR1 is SGHNT and CDR2 YYREEE (reference sequence). CDR3 loop: CASSLEVIQDTGELFF. The CDR3 region has the DNA TGTGCCAGCAGCTTGGAGGTCATTCAGGACACCGGGGAGCTGTTTTTT.